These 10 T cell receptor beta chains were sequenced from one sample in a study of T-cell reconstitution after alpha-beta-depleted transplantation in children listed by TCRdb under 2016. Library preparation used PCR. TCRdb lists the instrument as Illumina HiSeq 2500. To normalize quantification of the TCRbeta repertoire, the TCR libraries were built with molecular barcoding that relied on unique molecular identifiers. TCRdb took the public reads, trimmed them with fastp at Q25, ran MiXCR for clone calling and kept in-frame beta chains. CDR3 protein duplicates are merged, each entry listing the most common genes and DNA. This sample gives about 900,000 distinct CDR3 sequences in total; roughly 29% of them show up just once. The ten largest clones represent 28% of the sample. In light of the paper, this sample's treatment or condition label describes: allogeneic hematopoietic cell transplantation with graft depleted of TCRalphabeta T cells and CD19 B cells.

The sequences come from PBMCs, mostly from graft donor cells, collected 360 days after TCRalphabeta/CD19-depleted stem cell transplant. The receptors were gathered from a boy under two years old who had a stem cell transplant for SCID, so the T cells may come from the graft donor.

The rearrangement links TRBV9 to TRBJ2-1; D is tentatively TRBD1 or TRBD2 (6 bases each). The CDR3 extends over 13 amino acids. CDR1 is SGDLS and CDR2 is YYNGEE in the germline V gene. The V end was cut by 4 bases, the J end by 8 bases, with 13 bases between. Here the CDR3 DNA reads TGTGCCAGCAGCCAAAGGGGGGACGATGAGCAGTTCTTC. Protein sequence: CASSQRGDDEQFF.

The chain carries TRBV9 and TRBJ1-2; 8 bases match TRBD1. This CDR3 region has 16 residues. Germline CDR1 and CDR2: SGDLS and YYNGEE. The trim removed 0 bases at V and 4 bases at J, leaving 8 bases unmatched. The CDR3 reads CASSVGTGPLGYGYTF. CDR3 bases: TGTGCCAGCAGCGTAGGGACAGGGCCACTGGGCTATGGCTACACCTTC.

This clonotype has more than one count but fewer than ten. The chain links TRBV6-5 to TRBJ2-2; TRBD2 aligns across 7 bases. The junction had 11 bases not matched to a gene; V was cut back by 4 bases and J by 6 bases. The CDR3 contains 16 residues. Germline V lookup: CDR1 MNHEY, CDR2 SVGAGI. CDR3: CASSWRPSGESGELFF. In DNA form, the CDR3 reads TGTGCCAGCAGTTGGCGGCCCAGCGGGGAGTCCGGGGAGCTGTTTTTT.

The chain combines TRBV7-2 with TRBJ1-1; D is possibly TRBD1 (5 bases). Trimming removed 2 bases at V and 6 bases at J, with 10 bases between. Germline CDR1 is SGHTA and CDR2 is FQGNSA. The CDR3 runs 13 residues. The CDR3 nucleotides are TGTGCCAGCAGCTTAAGGGGTGGGCCTGAAGCTTTCTTT. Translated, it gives CASSLRGGPEAFF.

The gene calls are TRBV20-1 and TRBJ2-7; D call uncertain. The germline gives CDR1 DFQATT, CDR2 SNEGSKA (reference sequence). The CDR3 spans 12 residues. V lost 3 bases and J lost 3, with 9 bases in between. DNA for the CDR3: TGCAGTGCTAGTTCCCAAGTCTACGAGCAGTACTTC. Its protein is CSASSQVYEQYF.

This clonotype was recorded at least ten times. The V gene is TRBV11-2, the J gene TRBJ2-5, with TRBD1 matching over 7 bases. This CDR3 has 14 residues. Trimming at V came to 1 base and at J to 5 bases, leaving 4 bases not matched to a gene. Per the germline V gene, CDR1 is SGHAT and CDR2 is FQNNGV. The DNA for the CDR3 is TGTGCCAGCAGCTTAGGACAGGGCTTTGAGACCCAGTACTTC. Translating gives CASSLGQGFETQYF.

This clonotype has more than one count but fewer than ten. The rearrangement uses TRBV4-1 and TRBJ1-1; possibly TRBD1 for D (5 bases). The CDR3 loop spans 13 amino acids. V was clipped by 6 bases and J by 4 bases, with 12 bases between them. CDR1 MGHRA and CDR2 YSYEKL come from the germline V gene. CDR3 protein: CASRSRVGTEAFF. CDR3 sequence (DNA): TGCGCCAGCAGGTCCAGGGTCGGCACTGAAGCTTTCTTT.

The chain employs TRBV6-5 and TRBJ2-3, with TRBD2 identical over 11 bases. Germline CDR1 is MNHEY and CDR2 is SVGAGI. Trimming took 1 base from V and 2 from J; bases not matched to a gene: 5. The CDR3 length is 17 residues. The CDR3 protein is CASSYFLAGGHTDTQYF. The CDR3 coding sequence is TGTGCCAGCAGTTACTTTTTAGCGGGGGGGCACACAGATACGCAGTATTTT.

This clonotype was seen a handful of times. The DNA of the CDR3 is TGCGCCAGCAGCCCGGAGGGACGATGGGGTTACGAGCAGTACTTC. Its protein product is CASSPEGRWGYEQYF. This chain connects TRBV5-1 to TRBJ2-7, with a weak D call TRBD2 (6 bases). Trimming left V 4 bases short and J 4 bases short, with 18 bases between. CDR1 and CDR2 from the germline V gene are SGHRS and YFSETQ. CDR3 size: 15 residues. Together with reference TRBV5-1 and TRBJ2-7, the CDR3 gives the full variable domain: KAGVTQTPRYLIKTRGQQVTLSCSPISGHRSVSWYQQTPGQGLQFLFEYFSETQRNKGNFPGRFSGRQFSNSRSEMNVSTLELGDSALYLCASSPEGRWGYEQYFGPGTRLTVT.

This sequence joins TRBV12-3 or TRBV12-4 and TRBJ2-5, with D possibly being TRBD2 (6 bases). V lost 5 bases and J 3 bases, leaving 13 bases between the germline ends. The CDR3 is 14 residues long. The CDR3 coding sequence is TGTGCCAGCAGTCCCAGACTAGGTGAAGAGACCCAGTACTTC. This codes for CASSPRLGEETQYF.